The T cell receptor (beta chain) described here comes from a study of control samples from healthy donors and cancer patients. The CDR3 runs to 16 residues. The V gene's germline CDR1 is SNHLY and CDR2 FYNNEI. J was trimmed by 6 bases and V by 5 bases; bases with no gene match: 7. Assay used: immunoSEQ multiplex PCR; TCRdb lists only in-frame clones, some missing. The sample shows 65,000 to 100,000 clones, around 87% of them seen only once. The source of this sequence is a middle-aged man in good health. The sample taken for sequencing was blood. V usage is TRBV2 and J usage is TRBJ2-2, with 12 bases that match TRBD2. DNA of the CDR3: TGTGCCAGCAGTATTCTAGCGGGGGGGCTCGCCGGGGAGCTGTTTTTT. Translated: CASSILAGGLAGELFF.